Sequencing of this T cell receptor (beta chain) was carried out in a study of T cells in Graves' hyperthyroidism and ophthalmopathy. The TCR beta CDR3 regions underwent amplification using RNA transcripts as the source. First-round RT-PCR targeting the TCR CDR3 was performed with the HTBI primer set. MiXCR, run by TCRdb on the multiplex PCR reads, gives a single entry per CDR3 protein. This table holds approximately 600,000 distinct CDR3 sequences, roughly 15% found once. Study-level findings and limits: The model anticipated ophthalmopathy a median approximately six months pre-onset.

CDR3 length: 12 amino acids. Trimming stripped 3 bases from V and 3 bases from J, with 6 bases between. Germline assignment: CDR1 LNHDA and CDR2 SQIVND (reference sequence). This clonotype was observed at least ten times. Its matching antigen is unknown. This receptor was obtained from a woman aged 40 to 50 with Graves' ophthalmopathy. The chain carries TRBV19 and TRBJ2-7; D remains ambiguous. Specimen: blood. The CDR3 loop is CASSIAGYEQYF. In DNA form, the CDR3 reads TGTGCCAGTAGTATTGCAGGCTACGAGCAGTACTTC.